One sample yielded the 25 T cell receptor beta chains listed below, sequenced in a study of long-term antiretroviral therapy in people with HIV. Samples were assayed with immunoSEQ v3.0 at survey level. Sequencing used immunoSEQ multiplex PCR; TCRdb keeps in-frame clones, though not all of them. The table has approximately 20,000 clones, around 77% seen once. The sequencing here drew on unsorted PBMCs, taken 2.2 years after starting antiretroviral therapy. The receptors come from a man aged 45-65 years with HIV.

About this clone: Its ends do not fully match the called genes, so a read error is possible. V gene TRBV7-2 combines with J gene TRBJ1-3; D is unresolved. This CDR3 is 11 amino acids long. From germline, CDR1 is SGHTA and CDR2 FQGNSA. Here the CDR3 DNA reads TGTGCCAGCGGCTTAGGAAACACCATATATTTT. This sequence encodes CASGLGNTIYF.

V is TRBV5-1 and J is TRBJ2-3, with D possibly matching TRBD2 (6 bases). Trimming left V 10 bases short and J 0 bases short, with 24 bases between. From germline, CDR1 is SGHRS and CDR2 YFSETQ. CDR3 length: 17 amino acids. In DNA form, the CDR3 reads TGCGCCCTCGAGCCCAGGGACTGCGCCTCTAGCACAGATACGCAGTATTTT. Residues: CALEPRDCASSTDTQYF.

The chain recombines TRBV4-3 with TRBJ2-3; tentatively, D is TRBD1 (6 bases). Germline lookup yields CDR1 LGHNA and CDR2 YSLEER. CDR3 length: 16 amino acids. Trimming pared 4 bases from V and 1 base from J, leaving 15 bases between. CDR3 residues: CASSRSSAGGTDTQYF. CDR3 coding DNA: TGCGCCAGCAGCCGTTCGTCTGCAGGGGGCACAGATACGCAGTATTTT.

This chain uses TRBV4-3 with TRBJ1-2; 9 bases agree with TRBD1. This CDR3 spans 13 amino acids. CDR1 is LGHNA, CDR2 YSLEER, per germline. The V gene end was trimmed by 3 bases and the J gene end by 8 bases; junction bases not matched to a gene: 4. The CDR3 region is CASSQGQGGGYTF. The CDR3 DNA is TGCGCCAGCAGCCAGGGACAGGGAGGAGGCTACACCTTC.

This sequence joins TRBV19 and TRBJ2-1; 7 positions agree with TRBD1. Trimming at V came to 11 bases and at J to 3 bases, leaving 7 bases not matched to a gene. The length of the CDR3 is 13 residues. Germline V lookup: CDR1 LNHDA, CDR2 SQIVND (reference sequence). The CDR3 region has the DNA TGTGCCGCCCGGGACAGCAGCTACAATGAGCAGTTCTTC. Protein product: CAARDSSYNEQFF. Full variable domain (missing parts from reference TRBV19 and TRBJ2-1): DGGITQSPKYLFRKEGQNVTLSCEQNLNHDAMYWYRQDPGQGLRLIYYSQIVNDFQKGDIAEGYSVSREKKESFPLTVTSAQKNPTAFYLCAARDSSYNEQFFGPGTRLTVL.

The count of this clone is one. The V and J genes are TRBV6-1 and TRBJ1-5; D uncertain. The CDR3 has 16 amino acids. The V end was cut by 0 bases, the J end by 9 bases, with 18 bases between. Germline V gene lookup returns CDR1 MNHNS and CDR2 SASEGT. The CDR3 sequence is CASSEAFRPRYSPQHF. The DNA for the CDR3 is TGTGCCAGCAGTGAAGCTTTTCGGCCGCGTTACTCGCCCCAGCATTTT.

The chain has TRBV5-1 and TRBJ1-2; D may be TRBD1 (5 bases). The V gene lost 0 bases and the J gene lost 5 bases, with 11 bases spanning the gap. In germline, CDR1 is SGHRS, CDR2 YFSETQ. The CDR3 is made up of 14 amino acids. The CDR3 DNA reads TGCGCCAGCAGCTTGGGGGGCTTAGGGTATGGCTACACCTTC. This sequence encodes CASSLGGLGYGYTF.

V gene TRBV9 combines with J gene TRBJ2-2; D uncertain. The CDR3 sequence is 12 residues long. V shed 3 bases and J shed 1 base, with 1 base lying between them. From germline, CDR1 is SGDLS and CDR2 YYNGEE. CDR3 coding DNA: TGTGCCAGCAGCGAGAACACCGGGGAGCTGTTTTTT. Its translation is CASSENTGELFF.

This chain joins TRBV7-9 and TRBJ2-7, with TRBD1 identical over 7 bases. The CDR3 consists of 14 residues. Trimming took 5 bases from V and 3 from J; bases not matched to a gene: 7. Per germline, CDR1 SEHNR and CDR2 FQNEAQ (reference sequence). In DNA form, the CDR3 reads TGTGCCAGCAGCCTGACAGGGATCAACTACGAGCAGTACTTC. The encoded protein is CASSLTGINYEQYF.

V and J are TRBV13 and TRBJ2-3, with TRBD2 identical over 8 bases. The J segment lost 2 bases and the V segment lost 5 bases, leaving 12 bases of the junction unmatched. There are 17 residues in the CDR3. The V gene's germline CDR1 is PRHDT and CDR2 FYEKMQ (reference sequence). CDR3 protein: CASSDDGLARFTDTQYF. CDR3 sequence (DNA): TGTGCCAGCAGCGATGACGGACTAGCACGTTTCACAGATACGCAGTATTTT.

The chain joins TRBV2 to TRBJ2-7; D is uncertain. The CDR3 consists of 15 residues. Trimming took 6 bases from V and 0 from J, leaving 15 bases between them. Germline loops: CDR1 SNHLY, CDR2 FYNNEI. The CDR3 sequence is CASRDRVQSSYEQYF. The DNA of the CDR3 is TGTGCCAGCAGAGACCGGGTCCAGAGCTCCTACGAGCAGTACTTC.

The rearrangement joins TRBV9 to TRBJ2-5, with 8 nucleotides matching TRBD1. Trimming cost V 3 bases and J 5 bases; bases outside gene matches: 9. The CDR3 is 15 amino acids. The germline gives CDR1 SGDLS, CDR2 YYNGEE. CDR3: CASSERTGKGETQYF. The CDR3 DNA reads as TGTGCCAGCAGCGAACGGACAGGGAAGGGCGAGACCCAGTACTTC. Supplemented by reference TRBV9 and TRBJ2-5, the full variable domain reads DSGVTQTPKHLITATGQRVTLRCSPRSGDLSVYWYQQSLDQGLQFLIQYYNGEERAKGNILERFSAQQFPDLHSELNLSSLELGDSALYFCASSERTGKGETQYFGPGTRLLVL.

A few counts support this clone. This rearrangement joins TRBV6-5 to TRBJ2-7; the match to TRBD1 covers 7 bases. CDR1 is MNHEY and CDR2 is SVGAGI in the germline V gene. V lost 5 bases and J lost 4; bases outside the gene matches: 5. The CDR3 runs 13 residues. CDR3 region: CASSQGDTYEQYF. CDR3 DNA: TGTGCCAGCAGTCAGGGGGACACTTACGAGCAGTACTTC.

This clone was seen more than once but under ten times. The chain combines TRBV7-2 with TRBJ1-1; TRBD1 matches 8 bases. The germline gives CDR1 SGHTA, CDR2 FQGNSA. V lost 3 bases, J lost 4 bases, and 4 bases stayed unmatched. The CDR3 totals 14 residues. This chain's CDR3 is CASSFQGASTEAFF. CDR3 DNA: TGTGCCAGCAGCTTCCAGGGGGCGAGCACTGAAGCTTTCTTT.

The chain links TRBV9 to TRBJ2-7, with 8 bases lining up with TRBD1. There are 14 residues in the CDR3. The J segment lost 4 bases and the V segment lost 0 bases, leaving 3 bases of the junction unmatched. The germline CDR1 and CDR2 sequences are SGDLS and YYNGEE. The CDR3: CASSVGDRGYEQYF. In DNA, the CDR3 is TGTGCCAGCAGCGTAGGAGACAGGGGTTACGAGCAGTACTTC.

This chain links TRBV4-3 with TRBJ2-3; TRBD1 agrees at 7 bases. Germline CDR1 is LGHNA and CDR2 is YSLEER. There are 14 residues in the CDR3. V trimming: 3 bases; J trimming: 0 bases; junction bases outside the gene matches: 0. CDR3 DNA sequence: TGCGCCAGCAGCCAGGGACAGAGCACAGATACGCAGTATTTT. Protein sequence: CASSQGQSTDTQYF.

This chain connects TRBV28 to TRBJ2-7; TRBD2 matches at 13 bases. Germline loops: CDR1 MDHEN, CDR2 SYDVKM. This CDR3 has 15 amino acids. Unmatched junction bases numbered 6, after V lost 6 bases and J lost 4 bases. The CDR3 spells CASSLGTSGTYEQYF. In nucleotides, the CDR3 is TGTGCCAGCAGCCTTGGGACTAGCGGGACGTACGAGCAGTACTTC.

V gene TRBV15 combines with J gene TRBJ1-1; the D gene is possibly TRBD1 (5 bases). Germline assignment: CDR1 LNHNV and CDR2 YYDKDF (reference sequence). The V gene lost 0 bases and the J gene lost 5 bases, with 13 bases spanning the gap. This CDR3 has 15 residues. The CDR3 is CATSRELTGNTEAFF. CDR3 in DNA: TGTGCCACCAGCAGAGAGCTCACAGGCAATACTGAAGCTTTCTTT. Full variable domain (rest looked up from reference TRBV15 and TRBJ1-1): DAMVIQNPRYQVTQFGKPVTLSCSQTLNHNVMYWYQQKSSQAPKLLFHYYDKDFNNEADTPDNFQSRRPNTSFCFLDIRSPGLGDTAMYLCATSRELTGNTEAFFGQGTRLTVV.

V gene TRBV27 combines with J gene TRBJ2-1; 9 bases map to TRBD1. Trimming took 4 bases from V and 5 from J; bases not matched to a gene: 3. The CDR3 runs to 14 residues. The V gene's germline CDR1 is MNHEY and CDR2 SMNVEV (reference sequence). CDR3 DNA sequence: TGTGCCAGCAGTTCCCGGACAGGGGACAATGAGCAGTTCTTC. Translated, it gives CASSSRTGDNEQFF.

The genes are TRBV4-1 and TRBJ2-1; 10 nucleotides line up with TRBD2. The CDR3 extends over 18 amino acids. V was pared by 1 base and J by 5 bases, with 11 bases of the junction left unmatched. CDR1 is MGHRA, CDR2 YSYEKL, per germline. The CDR3: CASSQVSSWLAGDNEQFF. The CDR3 region has the DNA TGCGCCAGCAGCCAAGTTTCCAGCTGGCTAGCGGGAGACAATGAGCAGTTCTTC.

The rearrangement uses TRBV19 and TRBJ2-2; D call uncertain. The CDR3 is 15 amino acids. V was shortened by 8 bases and J by 0 bases, with 13 bases between the two germline ends. Germline values: CDR1 LNHDA, CDR2 SQIVND (reference sequence). As DNA, the CDR3 is TGTGCCAGTTGTAAGGAGCCTGCGAACACCGGGGAGCTGTTTTTT. It yields the protein CASCKEPANTGELFF. Combining the CDR3 with reference TRBV19 and TRBJ2-2 gives the whole variable domain DGGITQSPKYLFRKEGQNVTLSCEQNLNHDAMYWYRQDPGQGLRLIYYSQIVNDFQKGDIAEGYSVSREKKESFPLTVTSAQKNPTAFYLCASCKEPANTGELFFGEGSRLTVL.

The chain combines TRBV14 with TRBJ2-1, with 8 bases matching TRBD2. J lost 8 bases, V lost 3 bases, and 9 bases had no gene match. The CDR3 length is 15 residues. The germline CDR1 and CDR2 sequences are SGHDN and FVKESK. CDR3 loop: CASSQGRWRGDEQFF. CDR3 sequence (DNA): TGTGCCAGCAGCCAGGGACGTTGGCGGGGGGATGAGCAGTTCTTC.

The rearrangement joins TRBV19 to TRBJ1-6; TRBD1 might be the D (5 bases). Germline CDR1 reads LNHDA; CDR2 reads SQIVND (reference sequence). There are 13 residues in the CDR3. The V end was cut by 4 bases, the J end by 9 bases, with 10 bases between. This CDR3 reads CASSTPGLSPLHF. The CDR3 DNA reads as TGTGCCAGTAGTACACCGGGACTTTCACCCCTCCACTTT. Full variable domain (outside the CDR3, taken from reference TRBV19 and TRBJ1-6): DGGITQSPKYLFRKEGQNVTLSCEQNLNHDAMYWYRQDPGQGLRLIYYSQIVNDFQKGDIAEGYSVSREKKESFPLTVTSAQKNPTAFYLCASSTPGLSPLHFGNGTRLTVT.

This clone was detected a few times. V usage is TRBV18 and J usage is TRBJ1-2, with D perhaps TRBD1 (5 bases). V lost 1 base and J lost 3, with 12 bases in between. The CDR3 has 15 amino acids. Germline V gives CDR1 KGHSH, CDR2 LQKENI. The CDR3 here is CASSPLGEGYYGYTF. For the CDR3, the DNA is TGTGCCAGCTCACCACTAGGGGAAGGATACTATGGCTACACCTTC.

The V gene is TRBV19, the J gene TRBJ1-1; D is ambiguous. The CDR3 extends over 13 amino acids. Germline CDR1 and CDR2: LNHDA and SQIVND (reference sequence). The V end lost 5 bases, the J end lost 2 bases, and 9 bases lay between the germline ends. The CDR3 region is CASSVGLNTEAFF. The CDR3 region has the DNA TGTGCCAGTAGTGTTGGGCTTAACACTGAAGCTTTCTTT.